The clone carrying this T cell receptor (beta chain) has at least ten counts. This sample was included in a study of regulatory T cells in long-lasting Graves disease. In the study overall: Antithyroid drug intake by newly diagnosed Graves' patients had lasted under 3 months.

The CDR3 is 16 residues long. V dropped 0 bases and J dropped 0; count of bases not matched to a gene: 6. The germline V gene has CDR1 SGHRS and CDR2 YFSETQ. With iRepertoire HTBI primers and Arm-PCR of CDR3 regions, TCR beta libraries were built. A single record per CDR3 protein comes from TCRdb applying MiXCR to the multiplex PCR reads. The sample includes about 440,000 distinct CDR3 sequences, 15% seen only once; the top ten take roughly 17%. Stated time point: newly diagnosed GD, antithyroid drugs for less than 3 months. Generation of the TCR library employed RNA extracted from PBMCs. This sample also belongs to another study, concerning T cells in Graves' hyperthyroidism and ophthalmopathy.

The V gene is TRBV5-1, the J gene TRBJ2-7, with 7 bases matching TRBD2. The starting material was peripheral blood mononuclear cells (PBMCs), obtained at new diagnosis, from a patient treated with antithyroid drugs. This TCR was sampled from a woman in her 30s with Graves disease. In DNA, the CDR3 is TGCGCCAGCAGCTTGGGGAGGGCTAGCGGCTCCTACGAGCAGTACTTC. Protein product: CASSLGRASGSYEQYF.